Included here is one T cell receptor (beta chain) sequence, with context. What it binds is not known. Random hexamers were used to reverse transcribe an amount of about 0.5 to 1 ug RNA. immunoSEQ multiplex PCR amplified TCR beta CDR3 across 54 Vbeta, 13 Jbeta. MiXCR was run by TCRdb on the immunoSEQ multiplex PCR reads, yielding one entry per CDR3 protein. The sample carries 150,000 to 200,000 distinct CDR3 sequences, about 93% recorded once. These data are taken from a study of CD8 T cells in Susac syndrome. The multiple sclerosis controls, all treatment-naive patients, had relapsing-remitting disease that was stable or active. While CD8+ and CD4+ T cells were isolated negatively, TEMRA cells were enriched by FACS. The CDR3 loop spans 14 amino acids. Germline CDR1 MNHNY, CDR2 SVGAGI (reference sequence). V was clipped by 4 bases and J by 4 bases, with 13 bases between them. General study results and limits: TCR sequencing and HLA analysis covered a relatively small number of individuals.

The chain is built from TRBV6-6 and TRBJ2-5, with D perhaps matching TRBD1 (6 bases). This sequence was found in a human donor with multiple sclerosis. The sample taken for sequencing was CD4+ T cells from PBMCs. For the CDR3, the DNA is TGTGCCAGCAGTTTTCAACAGGGCGTAGAGACCCAGTACTTC. Translated: CASSFQQGVETQYF.